These 8 T cell receptor beta chains came from one sample sequenced in a study of tumor-infiltrating lymphocytes in oesophageal squamous cell carcinoma. One entry per CDR3 protein results from TCRdb running MiXCR on the PCR reads. The sample lists some 10,000 distinct CDR3 sequences, 50% to 55% occurring once. Source material: esophageal tumor tissue. Source of these receptors: a female donor with esophageal squamous cell carcinoma.

This sequence joins TRBV28 and TRBJ2-5; 8 nucleotides line up with TRBD1. With V trimmed by 7 bases and J by 11 bases, 15 bases remained unmatched. This CDR3 has 14 amino acids. Germline V gene sequence: CDR1 MDHEN, CDR2 SYDVKM. In DNA form, the CDR3 reads TGTGCCAGCATTAGTGACAGGGGATTCGGGGAGCAGTACTTC. Its translation is CASISDRGFGEQYF.

This clonotype has only a few counts. The chain links TRBV28 to TRBJ1-2, with unresolved D. From germline, CDR1 is MDHEN and CDR2 SYDVKM. The CDR3 runs 13 residues. Trimming stripped 3 bases from V and 8 bases from J, with 13 bases between. CDR3 amino acids: CASSLYQLTGYTF. The CDR3 DNA sequence: TGTGCCAGCAGTTTGTATCAGCTGACCGGCTACACCTTC.

Concerning this clonotype: The CDR3 does not end in the conserved phenylalanine or tryptophan, so this is likely a read error. No DNA is shown, since the ends of the CDR3 on it are uncertain; the CDR3 is the one TCRdb lists. This chain links TRBV28 with TRBJ2-1; the table names TRBD1, a call not compared with the DNA. CDR1 is MDHEN and CDR2 is SYDVKM in the germline V gene. The CDR3 length is 16 residues, termini included. CDR3 residues: CASSTAGGYYGYTFGS.

By sample share, this clonotype is medium-sized (0.01 to 0.1%). V and J are TRBV7-9 and TRBJ2-7; 7 positions agree with TRBD1. The CDR3 consists of 14 residues. J gave up 0 bases and V 2 bases, and 1 base lay outside the gene matches. Looked up from germline, CDR1 is SEHNR and CDR2 is FQNEAQ (reference sequence). Here the CDR3 DNA reads TGTGCCAGCAGCTTACAGGGGGTCTCCTACGAGCAGTACTTC. Translated: CASSLQGVSYEQYF.

CDR3 sequence: CASSGGLAGLNEQFF. In nucleotides, the CDR3 is TGTGCCAGCAGCGGGGGACTAGCGGGATTGAATGAGCAGTTCTTC. The rearrangement uses TRBV6-1 and TRBJ2-1; 13 nucleotides agree with TRBD2. Per the germline V gene, CDR1 is MNHNS and CDR2 is SASEGT. This CDR3 has 15 residues. With 6 bases clipped from V and 7 bases from J, the junction kept 6 bases outside the gene matches.

The CDR3 DNA is TGCAGTGCTAGTATTGTCCAGAGAGCCAAAAACATTCAGTACTTC. Translation: CSASIVQRAKNIQYF. The V gene is TRBV20-1, the J gene TRBJ2-4; D not resolved. Trimming removed 3 bases from V and 0 bases from J, with 12 bases in between. CDR1 and CDR2 from the germline V gene are DFQATT and SNEGSKA (reference sequence). The length of the CDR3 is 15 residues.

The V and J genes are TRBV27 and TRBJ2-5, with 7 nucleotides matching TRBD1. The CDR3 runs to 14 residues. Germline V gene data show CDR1 as MNHEY and CDR2 as SMNVEV (reference sequence). V was clipped by 5 bases and J by 1 base; unmatched bases: 4. The CDR3 spells CASSPGDSQETQYF. The CDR3, as DNA: TGTGCCAGCAGTCCTGGGGACAGCCAAGAGACCCAGTACTTC.

The chain is built from TRBV28 and TRBJ2-5, with D tentatively TRBD2 (7 bases). The DNA end lines up better with TRBJ2-7; the J call may be wrong. CDR1 and CDR2 (germline): MDHEN, SYDVKM. The CDR3 runs to 14 residues. CDR3 sequence reads: CASSRWGGPHEQYF. The CDR3 DNA reads as TGTGCCAGCAGCCGATGGGGGGGCCCCCACGAGCAGTACTTC.